This T cell receptor beta chain was documented in a study of control samples from healthy donors and cancer patients. Measured with immunoSEQ multiplex PCR; TCRdb has only the in-frame clones, and not every one. In the table there are tens of thousands of clones, about 95% of which are singletons. In germline, CDR1 is SGHDT, CDR2 YYEEEE. The CDR3 has 15 amino acids. Losses at the gene ends were 0 bases for V and 7 bases for J; bases not matched to a gene: 7. The sequence was obtained from a man between 60 and 75 years old in good health. The chain carries TRBV5-6 and TRBJ2-1; 7 bases fit TRBD2. Sequencing was done on a sample of blood. The CDR3 DNA is TGTGCCAGCAGCTTGGTAGGAGGGAGGGTTAATGAGCAGTTCTTC. Translation gives CASSLVGGRVNEQFF.